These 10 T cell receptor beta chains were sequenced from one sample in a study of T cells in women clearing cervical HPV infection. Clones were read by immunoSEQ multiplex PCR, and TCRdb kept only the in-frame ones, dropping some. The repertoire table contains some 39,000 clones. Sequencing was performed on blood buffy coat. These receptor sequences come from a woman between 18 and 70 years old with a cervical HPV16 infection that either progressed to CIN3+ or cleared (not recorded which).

The DNA read from the CDR3 is TGTGCCAGCAGACGTTCTAGCGGGGGGACCTGGACC. It yields the protein CASRRSSGGTWT. The full CDR3 protein reads CASRRSSGGTWTQYF. The chain links TRBV7-6 to TRBJ2-5; 11 nucleotides agree with TRBD2. Read data end 3 residues before the CDR3 end; the end is taken from the germline J gene. Germline CDR1 reads SGHVS; CDR2 reads FNYEAQ. The CDR3 loop spans 15 amino acids. V dropped 6 bases and J dropped 7; count of bases not matched to a gene: 10.

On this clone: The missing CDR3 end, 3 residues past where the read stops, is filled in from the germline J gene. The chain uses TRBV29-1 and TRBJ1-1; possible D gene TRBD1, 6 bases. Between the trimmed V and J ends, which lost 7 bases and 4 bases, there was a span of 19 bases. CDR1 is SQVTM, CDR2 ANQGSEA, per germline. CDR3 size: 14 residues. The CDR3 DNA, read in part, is TGCAGCGCCGGGTCACAGGGTAGGGGCACTGAA. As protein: CSAGSQGRGTE. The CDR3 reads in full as CSAGSQGRGTEAFF.

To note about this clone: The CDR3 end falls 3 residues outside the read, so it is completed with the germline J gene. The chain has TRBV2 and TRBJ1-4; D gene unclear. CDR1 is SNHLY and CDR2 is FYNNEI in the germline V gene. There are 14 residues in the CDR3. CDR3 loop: CASSESPGPGELFF. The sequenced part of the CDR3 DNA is TGTGCCAGCAGTGAATCCCCCGGCCCCGGGGAA.

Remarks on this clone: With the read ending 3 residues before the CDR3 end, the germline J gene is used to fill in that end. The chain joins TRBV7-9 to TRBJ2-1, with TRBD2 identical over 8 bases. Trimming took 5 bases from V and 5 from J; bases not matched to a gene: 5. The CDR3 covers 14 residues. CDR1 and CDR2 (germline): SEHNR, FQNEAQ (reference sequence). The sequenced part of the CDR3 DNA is TGTGCCAGCAGCCCCAGCGGGGGAAACAATGAG. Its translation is CASSPSGGNNE. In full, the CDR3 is CASSPSGGNNEQFF.

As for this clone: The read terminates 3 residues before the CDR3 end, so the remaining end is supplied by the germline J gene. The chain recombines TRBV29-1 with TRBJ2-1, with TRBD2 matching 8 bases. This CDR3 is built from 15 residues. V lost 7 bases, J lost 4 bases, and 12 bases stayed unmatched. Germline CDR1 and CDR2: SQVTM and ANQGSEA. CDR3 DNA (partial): TGCAGCGCCGAGGGCCAAGCGGGGGCATACAATGAG. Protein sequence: CSAEGQAGAYNE. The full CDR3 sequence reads CSAEGQAGAYNEQFF.

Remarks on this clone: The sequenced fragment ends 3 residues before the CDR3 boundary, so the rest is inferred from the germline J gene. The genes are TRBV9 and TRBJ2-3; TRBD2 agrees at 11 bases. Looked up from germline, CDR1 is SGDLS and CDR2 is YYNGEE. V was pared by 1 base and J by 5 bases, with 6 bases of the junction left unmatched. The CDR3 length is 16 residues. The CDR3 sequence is CASSVTTSGGIDTQYF. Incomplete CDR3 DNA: TGTGCCAGCAGCGTAACTACTAGCGGGGGAATAGATACG. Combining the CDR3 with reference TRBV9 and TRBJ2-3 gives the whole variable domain DSGVTQTPKHLITATGQRVTLRCSPRSGDLSVYWYQQSLDQGLQFLIQYYNGEERAKGNILERFSAQQFPDLHSELNLSSLELGDSALYFCASSVTTSGGIDTQYFGPGTRLTVL.

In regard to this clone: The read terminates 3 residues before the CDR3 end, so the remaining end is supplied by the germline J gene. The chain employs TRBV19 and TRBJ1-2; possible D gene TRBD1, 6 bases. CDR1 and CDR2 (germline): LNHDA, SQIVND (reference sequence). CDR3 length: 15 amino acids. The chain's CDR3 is CASRRDRSSYNDYTF. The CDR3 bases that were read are TGTGCCAGTAGGAGAGACAGGAGCTCCTACAATGAC.

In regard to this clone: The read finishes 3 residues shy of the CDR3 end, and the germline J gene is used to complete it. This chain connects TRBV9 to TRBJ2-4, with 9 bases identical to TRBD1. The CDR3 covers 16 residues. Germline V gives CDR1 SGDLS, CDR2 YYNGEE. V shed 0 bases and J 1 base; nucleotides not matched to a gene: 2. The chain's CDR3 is CASSVGTGVAKNIQYF. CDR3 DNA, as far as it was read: TGTGCCAGCAGCGTAGGGACAGGGGTGGCCAAAAACATT.

CDR3 amino acids: CASRDIRDTYNDYTF. Incomplete CDR3 DNA: TGTGCCAGCAGGGATATCCGGGACACCTACAATGAC. The chain links TRBV7-9 to TRBJ1-2, with a weak D call TRBD1 (6 bases). The CDR3 extends 3 residues past the end of the read, so its final part is completed from the germline J gene. This CDR3 has 15 residues. Germline CDR1 SEHNR, CDR2 FQNEAQ (reference sequence).

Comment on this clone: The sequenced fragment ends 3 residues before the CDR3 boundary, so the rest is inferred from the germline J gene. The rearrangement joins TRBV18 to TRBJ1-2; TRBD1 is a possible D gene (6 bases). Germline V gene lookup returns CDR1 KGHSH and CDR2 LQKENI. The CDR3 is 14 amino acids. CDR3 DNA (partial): TGTGCCAGCTCACCATTCGTAGGGACAAATGAC. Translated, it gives CASSPFVGTND. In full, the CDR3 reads CASSPFVGTNDYTF.